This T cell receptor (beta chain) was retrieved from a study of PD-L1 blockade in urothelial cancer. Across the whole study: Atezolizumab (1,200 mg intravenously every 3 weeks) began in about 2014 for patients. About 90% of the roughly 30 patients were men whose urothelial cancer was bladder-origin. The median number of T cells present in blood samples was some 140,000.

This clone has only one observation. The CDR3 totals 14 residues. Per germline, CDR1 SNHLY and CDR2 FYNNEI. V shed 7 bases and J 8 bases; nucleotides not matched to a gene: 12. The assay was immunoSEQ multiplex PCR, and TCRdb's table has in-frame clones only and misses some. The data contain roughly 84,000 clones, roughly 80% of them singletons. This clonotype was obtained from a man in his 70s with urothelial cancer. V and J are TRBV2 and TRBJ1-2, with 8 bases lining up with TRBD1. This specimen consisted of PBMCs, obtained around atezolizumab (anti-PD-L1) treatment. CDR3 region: CASTQGAGIGGYTF. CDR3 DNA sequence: TGTGCCAGCACCCAGGGGGCTGGAATAGGAGGCTACACCTTC.